These T cell receptor beta chains were read from a single sample in a study of blood T cell repertoires in COVID-19. Assay: immunoSEQ multiplex PCR; the TCRdb copy retains only in-frame clones and omits some. The sample holds about 27,000 clones, approximately 83% seen once. The sample was peripheral blood. The source is a man between 65 and 80 years old with active COVID-19. Both conserved end residues are part of each CDR3. D genes are given only for firm matches. Size tells how often a clone was seen (once, few, many) or the class of an expanded clone, and some rows leave it out.

d_gene: NA; j_gene: TRBJ1-3; v_gene: TRBV28; abundance: NA; CDR3nt: TGTGCCAGCAGTTTATTGGGGGGGCCTAGGGGCACCATATATTTT; CDR3aa: CASSLLGGPRGTIYF
d_gene: TRBD2; j_gene: TRBJ2-7; v_gene: TRBV27; abundance: NA; CDR3nt: TGTGCCAGCAGTTCCAGCGGGAGGGCCCGGAGCTACGAGCAGTACTTC; CDR3aa: CASSSSGRARSYEQYF
d_gene: NA; j_gene: TRBJ1-1; v_gene: TRBV19; abundance: NA; CDR3nt: TGTGCCAGTAGTGCGGGGGAGCCAGGAGCCACTGAAGCTTTCTTT; CDR3aa: CASSAGEPGATEAFF
d_gene: TRBD1; j_gene: TRBJ2-7; v_gene: TRBV9; abundance: NA; CDR3nt: TGTGCCAGCAGCGTCGGACAGGAGCCCTACGAGCAGTACTTC; CDR3aa: CASSVGQEPYEQYF
d_gene: TRBD1; j_gene: TRBJ1-1; v_gene: TRBV5-1; abundance: NA; CDR3nt: TGCGCCAGCAGCTTAGGGCAGGGGGCCCCTGAAGCTTTCTTT; CDR3aa: CASSLGQGAPEAFF
d_gene: NA; j_gene: TRBJ1-1; v_gene: TRBV12-3/TRBV12-4; abundance: many; CDR3nt: TGTGCCAGCAGCCTCGCCGGGGGGACTGAAGCTTTCTTT; CDR3aa: CASSLAGGTEAFF
d_gene: TRBD1; j_gene: TRBJ2-7; v_gene: TRBV18; abundance: few; CDR3nt: TGTGCCAGCTCGTCAGGACAGGGCCATTACGAGCAGTACTTC; CDR3aa: CASSSGQGHYEQYF
d_gene: NA; j_gene: TRBJ1-5; v_gene: TRBV27; abundance: NA; CDR3nt: TGTGCCAGCAGCCGTGGACAGCTTATCAATCAGCCCCAGCATTTT; CDR3aa: CASSRGQLINQPQHF
d_gene: TRBD1; j_gene: TRBJ2-5; v_gene: TRBV9; abundance: NA; CDR3nt: TGTGCCAGCAGCGCCCGGGACAGGGCGACTGAGACCCAGTACTTC; CDR3aa: CASSARDRATETQYF
d_gene: NA; j_gene: TRBJ1-1; v_gene: TRBV5-1; abundance: NA; CDR3nt: TGCGCCAGCAGCTTGCAGGGGCAGGTCACTGAAGCTTTCTTT; CDR3aa: CASSLQGQVTEAFF
d_gene: TRBD2; j_gene: TRBJ2-1; v_gene: TRBV5-1; abundance: NA; CDR3nt: TGCGCCAGCAGGCCCTTAGCGGGGCGTGGGGATGAGCAGTTCTTC; CDR3aa: CASRPLAGRGDEQFF
d_gene: TRBD2; j_gene: TRBJ2-1; v_gene: TRBV28; abundance: NA; CDR3nt: TGTGCCGGGTCTAGCGGGAGCCATGAGCAGTTCTTC; CDR3aa: CAGSSGSHEQFF
d_gene: TRBD2; j_gene: TRBJ2-1; v_gene: TRBV2; abundance: NA; CDR3nt: TGTGCCAGCCGAGCCTTAGCGGGGGGGAACAATGAGCAGTTCTTC; CDR3aa: CASRALAGGNNEQFF
d_gene: NA; j_gene: TRBJ2-2; v_gene: TRBV7-3; abundance: NA; CDR3nt: TGTGCCAGCAGCCCACACCGGAGGAATAAGGACACCGGGGAGCTGTTTTTT; CDR3aa: CASSPHRRNKDTGELFF
d_gene: NA; j_gene: TRBJ2-5; v_gene: TRBV5-1; abundance: NA; CDR3nt: TGCGCCAGCAGCTTGAAATCAGACTCGACCCAGTACTTC; CDR3aa: CASSLKSDSTQYF
d_gene: TRBD1; j_gene: TRBJ1-2; v_gene: TRBV2; abundance: NA; CDR3nt: TGTGCCAGCAGTGAAGAGCAGGGGGCAGGTGGCTACACCTTC; CDR3aa: CASSEEQGAGGYTF
d_gene: TRBD2; j_gene: TRBJ2-2; v_gene: TRBV29-1; abundance: NA; CDR3nt: TGCAGCGTTCGGACTAGCGGACTCACCGGGGAGCTGTTTTTT; CDR3aa: CSVRTSGLTGELFF
d_gene: NA; j_gene: TRBJ1-5; v_gene: TRBV19; abundance: few; CDR3nt: TGTGCCAGTCAGTTGAGGGGCAATCAGCCCCAGCATTTT; CDR3aa: CASQLRGNQPQHF
d_gene: NA; j_gene: TRBJ2-3; v_gene: TRBV24-1; abundance: NA; CDR3nt: TGTGCCACCAGTGAGCCAACTTCCCGACGGGGGGCAGTTCAAGGTACGCAGTATTTT; CDR3aa: CATSEPTSRRGAVQGTQYF
d_gene: TRBD1; j_gene: TRBJ2-6; v_gene: TRBV5-8; abundance: NA; CDR3nt: TGTGCCAGCAGGTCGGACAGGGGATCTGGGGCCAACGTCCTGACTTTC; CDR3aa: CASRSDRGSGANVLTF
d_gene: TRBD2; j_gene: TRBJ2-5; v_gene: TRBV5-1; abundance: NA; CDR3nt: TGCGCCAGCAGCCTGGCTAGCGGGACGCAAGAGACCCAGTACTTC; CDR3aa: CASSLASGTQETQYF
d_gene: NA; j_gene: TRBJ2-7; v_gene: TRBV2; abundance: once; CDR3nt: TGTGCCAGCAGTGAAGGACAGACACCGTACTACGAGCAGTACTTC; CDR3aa: CASSEGQTPYYEQYF
d_gene: TRBD1; j_gene: TRBJ1-3; v_gene: TRBV18; abundance: NA; CDR3nt: TGTGCCAGCTCACCTAGGGACAGGGACTCTGGAAACACCATATATTTT; CDR3aa: CASSPRDRDSGNTIYF
d_gene: NA; j_gene: TRBJ2-1; v_gene: TRBV11-2; abundance: NA; CDR3nt: TGTGCCAGCAGCTTGATGACGTCAGGGTACAATGAGCAGTTCTTC; CDR3aa: CASSLMTSGYNEQFF
d_gene: NA; j_gene: TRBJ1-2; v_gene: TRBV27; abundance: NA; CDR3nt: TGTGCCAGCAGCTCAGGGGTATATGGCTACACCTTC; CDR3aa: CASSSGVYGYTF
d_gene: NA; j_gene: TRBJ2-7; v_gene: TRBV27; abundance: NA; CDR3nt: TGTGCCAGCAGTTTATCGCGGTCAAGCTCCTACGAGCAGTACTTC; CDR3aa: CASSLSRSSSYEQYF
d_gene: NA; j_gene: TRBJ1-1; v_gene: TRBV2; abundance: NA; CDR3nt: TGTGCCAGCAGTGATGAGGGGGAAACTGAAGCTTTCTTT; CDR3aa: CASSDEGETEAFF
d_gene: NA; j_gene: TRBJ2-5; v_gene: TRBV2; abundance: NA; CDR3nt: TGTGCCAGCAGTCCTAAAGAGACCCAGTACTTC; CDR3aa: CASSPKETQYF
d_gene: TRBD1; j_gene: TRBJ1-1; v_gene: TRBV7-9; abundance: NA; CDR3nt: TGTGCCAGCAGCCCCGGACAGGGTCTGGATGAAGCTTTCTTT; CDR3aa: CASSPGQGLDEAFF
d_gene: TRBD2; j_gene: TRBJ2-1; v_gene: TRBV10-3; abundance: NA; CDR3nt: TGTGCCATCAGTGAGCCAAGTTCACTAGCGATCTCCTACAATGAGCAGTTCTTC; CDR3aa: CAISEPSSLAISYNEQFF
d_gene: NA; j_gene: TRBJ1-2; v_gene: TRBV6-5; abundance: NA; CDR3nt: TGTGCCAGCACGCTGGGCAGGGGCTATGGCTACACCTTC; CDR3aa: CASTLGRGYGYTF
d_gene: TRBD1; j_gene: TRBJ1-3; v_gene: TRBV5-1; abundance: NA; CDR3nt: TGCGCCAGCAGCTCACTACCGGGACAGGGGGTCGATTCTGGAAACACCATATATTTT; CDR3aa: CASSSLPGQGVDSGNTIYF
d_gene: TRBD2; j_gene: TRBJ2-7; v_gene: TRBV25-1; abundance: few; CDR3nt: TGTGCCAGCAGCCCGGGGGGGGGCGAGCAGTACTTC; CDR3aa: CASSPGGGEQYF
d_gene: NA; j_gene: TRBJ1-3; v_gene: TRBV6-1; abundance: NA; CDR3nt: TGTGCCAGCAGTGGACATCCGGGGACTGTTATGAGAAACACCATATATTTT; CDR3aa: CASSGHPGTVMRNTIYF
d_gene: TRBD2; j_gene: TRBJ2-3; v_gene: TRBV6-5; abundance: NA; CDR3nt: TGTGCCAGCAGTATAGCGGGAGAGAGCACAGATACGCAGTATTTT; CDR3aa: CASSIAGESTDTQYF
d_gene: NA; j_gene: TRBJ1-1; v_gene: TRBV2; abundance: NA; CDR3nt: TGTGCCACCACAGGGAGAAGGGTAGGCACTGAAGCTTTCTTT; CDR3aa: CATTGRRVGTEAFF
d_gene: NA; j_gene: TRBJ2-3; v_gene: TRBV29-1; abundance: NA; CDR3nt: TGCAGCGTCCACTTATTCGCAGATACGCAGTATTTT; CDR3aa: CSVHLFADTQYF
d_gene: NA; j_gene: TRBJ2-2; v_gene: TRBV5-1; abundance: NA; CDR3nt: TGCGCCAGCAGCCCGGGATCTACGAACACCGGGGAGCTGTTTTTT; CDR3aa: CASSPGSTNTGELFF
d_gene: NA; j_gene: TRBJ1-1; v_gene: TRBV9; abundance: NA; CDR3nt: TGTGCCAGCAGCTCTGACAGGATGAACACTGAAGCTTTCTTT; CDR3aa: CASSSDRMNTEAFF
d_gene: NA; j_gene: TRBJ1-2; v_gene: TRBV5-4; abundance: NA; CDR3nt: TGTGCCAGCAGCTTGGATCGCACAGTCTATGGCTACACCTTC; CDR3aa: CASSLDRTVYGYTF
d_gene: TRBD1; j_gene: TRBJ1-4; v_gene: TRBV2; abundance: NA; CDR3nt: TGTGCCAGCAGTGAAGTAGGGGGCAGGGAAAAACTGTTTTTT; CDR3aa: CASSEVGGREKLFF
d_gene: TRBD2; j_gene: TRBJ2-1; v_gene: TRBV14; abundance: NA; CDR3nt: TGTGCCAGCAAGGTCGCGGGGGGGGTATACAATGAGCAGTTCTTC; CDR3aa: CASKVAGGVYNEQFF
d_gene: NA; j_gene: TRBJ2-1; v_gene: TRBV10-3; abundance: NA; CDR3nt: TGTGCCATCAGTGCCACACATGAGCAGTTCTTC; CDR3aa: CAISATHEQFF
d_gene: TRBD1; j_gene: TRBJ2-5; v_gene: TRBV19; abundance: NA; CDR3nt: TGTGCCAGTAGTATACCACAGGGGGCGGAGGAGACCCAGTACTTC; CDR3aa: CASSIPQGAEETQYF
d_gene: NA; j_gene: TRBJ2-3; v_gene: TRBV5-1; abundance: NA; CDR3nt: TGCGCCAGCAGCTTGGGACAGACCCAATTCACAGATACGCAGTATTTT; CDR3aa: CASSLGQTQFTDTQYF
d_gene: NA; j_gene: TRBJ1-2; v_gene: TRBV5-6; abundance: NA; CDR3nt: TGTGCCAGCAGCTCGCTCCCCGACAGGCCAAAGGGCTATGGCTACACCTTC; CDR3aa: CASSSLPDRPKGYGYTF